The 11 T cell receptor beta chains below were found in one sample sequenced in a study of OX40 agonist ivuxolimab in advanced cancers. TCRdb's copy holds only in-frame clones and misses some; the assay was immunoSEQ multiplex PCR. The table records about 83,000 clones, less than 85% of them present only once. Here the sequenced sample was CD4+ or CD8+ T cells sorted from blood, taken in a trial of the OX40 agonist ivuxolimab. Receptors were obtained from an adult with an advanced solid tumor such as melanoma, head and neck, liver or kidney cancer.

This chain links TRBV2 with TRBJ2-3; D possibly uses TRBD1 or TRBD2 (5 bases each). The CDR3 is 16 amino acids. Germline values: CDR1 SNHLY, CDR2 FYNNEI. V lost 1 base, J lost 3 bases, and 14 bases lay in between. This chain's CDR3 is CASSEGRGGLTDTQYF. In nucleotides, the CDR3 is TGTGCCAGCAGTGAAGGACGGGGCGGCTTAACAGATACGCAGTATTTT.

This chain uses TRBV7-2 with TRBJ2-5; D might be TRBD1 (5 bases). V was pared by 6 bases and J by 7 bases, with 27 bases between. Germline V gives CDR1 SGHTA, CDR2 FQGNSA. The CDR3 length is 17 residues. As DNA, the CDR3 is TGTGCCAGCAGTCCTAAAGATGGGCTCGTTACCCAGGGGACCCAGTACTTC. Amino acid sequence: CASSPKDGLVTQGTQYF.

This chain connects TRBV27 to TRBJ2-7; D remains ambiguous. The CDR3 is made up of 14 amino acids. V was pared by 8 bases and J by 1 base, with 15 bases between. Looked up from germline, CDR1 is MNHEY and CDR2 is SMNVEV (reference sequence). CDR3 in amino acids: CASAPYRNSYEQYF. The CDR3 region has the DNA TGTGCCAGCGCCCCTTATAGGAATTCCTACGAGCAGTACTTC.

CDR3: CASSAEGYGYTF. CDR3 nucleotides: TGTGCCAGCAGTGCGGAGGGGTATGGCTACACCTTC. The chain uses TRBV6-1 and TRBJ1-2, with TRBD1 as a possible D gene (5 bases). The CDR3 consists of 12 residues. Germline V gene data show CDR1 as MNHNS and CDR2 as SASEGT. V shed 4 bases and J shed 5 bases, with 8 bases lying between them.

The chain combines TRBV27 with TRBJ2-1; D may correspond to TRBD1 or TRBD2 (9 bases each). In germline, CDR1 is MNHEY, CDR2 SMNVEV (reference sequence). Trimming stripped 8 bases from V and 8 bases from J, with 31 bases between. This CDR3 is 18 amino acids long. CDR3 nucleotide sequence: TGTGCCAGCGGCTACAGGGGGCTCGGGACTAGCCCACATCATGAGCAGTTCTTC. Translated: CASGYRGLGTSPHHEQFF.

The rearrangement links TRBV2 to TRBJ1-1; D is possibly TRBD1 (5 bases). This CDR3 region has 13 residues. Trimming stripped 9 bases from V and 7 bases from J, with 18 bases between. Germline CDR1 and CDR2: SNHLY and FYNNEI. The CDR3 region is CASKTQGSSEAFF. As DNA, the CDR3 is TGTGCCAGTAAAACCCAGGGTTCGAGTGAAGCTTTCTTT.

The chain links TRBV7-2 to TRBJ2-1, with 9 bases aligning to TRBD2. Germline values: CDR1 SGHTA, CDR2 FQGNSA. Trimming at V came to 4 bases and at J to 9 bases, leaving 10 bases not matched to a gene. The CDR3 spans 15 residues. CDR3 region: CASSYSRTSATEQFF. CDR3 DNA sequence: TGTGCCAGCAGCTACTCCCGGACTAGCGCAACTGAGCAGTTCTTC.

A few counts support this clone. At the DNA level, this CDR3 is encoded by other sequences in the same sample as well. The V gene is TRBV11-2, the J gene TRBJ1-2, with D perhaps matching TRBD1 (6 bases). V shed 4 bases and J shed 4 bases, with 10 bases lying between them. From germline, CDR1 is SGHAT and CDR2 FQNNGV. The CDR3 loop spans 13 amino acids. The CDR3 bases are TGTGCCAGCAGCTCGGGGACATTCTATGGCTACACCTTC. Protein sequence: CASSSGTFYGYTF.

This clone was seen a few times. This chain links TRBV6-4 with TRBJ2-7, with D possibly matching TRBD1 (6 bases). This CDR3 spans 15 amino acids. Germline CDR1 reads MRHNA; CDR2 reads SNTAGT. Trimming shortened V by 4 bases and J by 4 bases, and 17 bases separated the two germline ends. CDR3 in DNA: TGTGCCAGCAGTGGACAGGTCCCCTGGGTTTACGAGCAGTACTTC. Protein product: CASSGQVPWVYEQYF.

J is TRBJ2-7 and V is TRBV2; 7 bases are shared with TRBD2. Germline CDR1 is SNHLY and CDR2 is FYNNEI. V lost 7 bases, J lost 0 bases, and 6 bases stayed unmatched. The CDR3 extends over 14 amino acids. CDR3 region: CASKLGGSSYEQYF. For the CDR3, the DNA is TGTGCCAGCAAACTGGGGGGGAGCTCCTACGAGCAGTACTTC. The full variable domain, with the rest looked up from reference TRBV2 and TRBJ2-7, is EPEVTQTPSHQVTQMGQEVILRCVPISNHLYFYWYRQILGQKVEFLVSFYNNEISEKSEIFDDQFSVERPDGSNFTLKIRSTKLEDSAMYFCASKLGGSSYEQYFGPGTRLTVT.

The chain joins TRBV7-9 to TRBJ1-5; D not certain. V lost 1 base to trimming and J lost 4 bases, with 5 bases between them. CDR1 SEHNR and CDR2 FQNEAQ come from the germline V gene (reference sequence). This CDR3 is built from 13 residues. CDR3 nucleotide sequence: TGTGCCAGCAGCTTAGGTGTGAATCAGCCCCAGCATTTT. Its translation: CASSLGVNQPQHF. The full variable domain, its missing parts supplied by reference TRBV7-9 and TRBJ1-5, is DTGVSQNPRHKITKRGQNVTFRCDPISEHNRLYWYRQTLGQGPEFLTYFQNEAQLEKSRLLSDRFSAERPKGSFSTLEIQRTEQGDSAMYLCASSLGVNQPQHFGDGTRLSIL.